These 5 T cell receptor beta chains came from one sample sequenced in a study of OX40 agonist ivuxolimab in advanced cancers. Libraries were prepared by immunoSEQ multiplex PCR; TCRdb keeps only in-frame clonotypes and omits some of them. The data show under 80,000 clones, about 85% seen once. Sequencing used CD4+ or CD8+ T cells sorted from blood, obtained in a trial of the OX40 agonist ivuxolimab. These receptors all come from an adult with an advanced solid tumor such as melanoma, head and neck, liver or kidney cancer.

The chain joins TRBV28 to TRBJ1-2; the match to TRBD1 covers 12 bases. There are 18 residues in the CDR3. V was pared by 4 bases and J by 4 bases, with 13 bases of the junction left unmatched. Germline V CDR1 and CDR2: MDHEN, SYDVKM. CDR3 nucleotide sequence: TGTGCCAGCAGTTCCCATAAAAACGGGACAGGGGGCGTCTATGGCTACACCTTC. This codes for CASSSHKNGTGGVYGYTF.

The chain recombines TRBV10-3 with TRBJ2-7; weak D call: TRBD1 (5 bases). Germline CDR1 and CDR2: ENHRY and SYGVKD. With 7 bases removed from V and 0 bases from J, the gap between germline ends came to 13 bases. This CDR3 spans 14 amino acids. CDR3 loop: CAITRETASYEQYF. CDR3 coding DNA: TGTGCCATCACCCGAGAGACAGCCTCCTACGAGCAGTACTTC.

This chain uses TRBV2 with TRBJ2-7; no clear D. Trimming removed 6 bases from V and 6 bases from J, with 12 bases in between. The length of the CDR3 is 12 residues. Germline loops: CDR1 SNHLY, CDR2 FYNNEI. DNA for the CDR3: TGTGCCAGCAGAGACTCCCTCCTCGAGCAGTACTTC. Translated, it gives CASRDSLLEQYF.

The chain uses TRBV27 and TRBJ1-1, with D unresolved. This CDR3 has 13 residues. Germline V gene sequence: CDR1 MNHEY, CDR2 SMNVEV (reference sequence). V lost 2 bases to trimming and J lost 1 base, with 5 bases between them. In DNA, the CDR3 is TGTGCCAGCAGTTTACGGTGGAACACTGAAGCTTTCTTT. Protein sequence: CASSLRWNTEAFF.

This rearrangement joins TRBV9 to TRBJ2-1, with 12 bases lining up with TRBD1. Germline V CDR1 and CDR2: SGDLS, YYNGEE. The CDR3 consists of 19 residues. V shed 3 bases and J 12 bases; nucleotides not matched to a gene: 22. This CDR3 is CASSARHQPGDRGRDWQFF. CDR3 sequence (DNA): TGTGCCAGCAGCGCGAGACACCAACCCGGGGACAGGGGGCGCGATTGGCAGTTCTTC.